The sample holds a few counts of the clone carrying this T cell receptor (beta chain). This entry comes from a study of patients and donors after allogeneic stem cell transplantation. TCRdb independently ran MiXCR on the RT-PCR reads; one entry per CDR3 protein. The sample has 150,000 to 200,000 distinct CDR3 sequences, more than 35% seen once; the top ten hold 33%. This CDR3 is built from 16 residues. V was trimmed by 0 bases and J by 0 bases, leaving 11 bases between them. The germline V gene has CDR1 SGDLS and CDR2 YYNGEE. The sample was blood, either unsorted or a sorted T cell fraction (not recorded which). This TCR was sampled from a human donor who was either an allogeneic HSCT recipient or a stem cell or donor lymphocyte infusion donor (not recorded which). It is not recorded whose cells these are; they may come from a transplant donor. This rearrangement joins TRBV9 to TRBJ2-3, with a possible D match to TRBD1 (5 bases). In DNA form, the CDR3 reads TGTGCCAGCAGCGTAGGCGGACACACAAGCACAGATACGCAGTATTTT. Translation: CASSVGGHTSTDTQYF. The complete variable domain, with remaining parts taken from reference TRBV9 and TRBJ2-3, reads DSGVTQTPKHLITATGQRVTLRCSPRSGDLSVYWYQQSLDQGLQFLIQYYNGEERAKGNILERFSAQQFPDLHSELNLSSLELGDSALYFCASSVGGHTSTDTQYFGPGTRLTVL.